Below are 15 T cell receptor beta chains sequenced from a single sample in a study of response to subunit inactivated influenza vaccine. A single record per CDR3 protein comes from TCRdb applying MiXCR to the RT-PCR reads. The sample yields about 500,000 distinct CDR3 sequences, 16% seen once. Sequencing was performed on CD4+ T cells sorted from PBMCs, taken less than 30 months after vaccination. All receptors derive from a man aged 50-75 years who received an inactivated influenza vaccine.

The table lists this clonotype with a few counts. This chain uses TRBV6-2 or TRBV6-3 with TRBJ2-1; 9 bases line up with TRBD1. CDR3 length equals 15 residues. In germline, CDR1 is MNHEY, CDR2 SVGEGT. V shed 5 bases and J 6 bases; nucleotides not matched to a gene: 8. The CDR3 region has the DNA TGTGCCAGCAGTAGAGGACAGGGGATCTCCAATGAGCAGTTCTTC. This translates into CASSRGQGISNEQFF.

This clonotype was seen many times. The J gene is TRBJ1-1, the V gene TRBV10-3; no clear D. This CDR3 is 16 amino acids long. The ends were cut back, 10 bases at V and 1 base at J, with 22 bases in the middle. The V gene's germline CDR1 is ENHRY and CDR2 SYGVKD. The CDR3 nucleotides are TGTGCCACCCGAACCCCCTTAGCCAAGGGGAACACTGAAGCTTTCTTT. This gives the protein CATRTPLAKGNTEAFF.

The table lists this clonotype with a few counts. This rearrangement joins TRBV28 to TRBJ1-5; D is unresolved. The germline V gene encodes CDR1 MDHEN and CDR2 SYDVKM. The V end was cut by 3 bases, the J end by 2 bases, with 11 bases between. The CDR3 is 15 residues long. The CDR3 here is CASSFRSAGNQPQHF. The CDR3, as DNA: TGTGCCAGCAGTTTTAGGTCCGCGGGCAATCAGCCCCAGCATTTT.

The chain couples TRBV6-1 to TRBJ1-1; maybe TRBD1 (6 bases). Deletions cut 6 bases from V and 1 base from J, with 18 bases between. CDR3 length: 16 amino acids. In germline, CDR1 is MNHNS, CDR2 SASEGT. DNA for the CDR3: TGTGCCAGCAGCCGAAACAGGGTTGGGGCGAACACTGAAGCTTTCTTT. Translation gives CASSRNRVGANTEAFF.

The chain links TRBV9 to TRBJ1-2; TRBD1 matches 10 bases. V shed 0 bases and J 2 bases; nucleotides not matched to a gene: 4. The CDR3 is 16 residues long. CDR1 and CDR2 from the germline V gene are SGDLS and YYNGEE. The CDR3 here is CASSVGVTGGNYGYTF. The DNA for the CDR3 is TGTGCCAGCAGCGTAGGGGTGACAGGGGGCAACTATGGCTACACCTTC.

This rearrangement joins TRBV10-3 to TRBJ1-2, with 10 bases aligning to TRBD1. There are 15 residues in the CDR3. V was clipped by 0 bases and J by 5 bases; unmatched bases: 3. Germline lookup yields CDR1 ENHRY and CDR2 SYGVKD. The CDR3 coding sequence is TGTGCCATCAGTGAGTCCCGGGACAGGGGATATGGCTACACCTTC. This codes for CAISESRDRGYGYTF.

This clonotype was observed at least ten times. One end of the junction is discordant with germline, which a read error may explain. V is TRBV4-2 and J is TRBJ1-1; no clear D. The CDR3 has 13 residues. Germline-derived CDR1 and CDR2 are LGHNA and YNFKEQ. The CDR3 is CASSQEANTEAFF. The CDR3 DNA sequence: TGTGCCAGCAGTCAAGAGGCGAACACTGAAGCTTTCTTT.

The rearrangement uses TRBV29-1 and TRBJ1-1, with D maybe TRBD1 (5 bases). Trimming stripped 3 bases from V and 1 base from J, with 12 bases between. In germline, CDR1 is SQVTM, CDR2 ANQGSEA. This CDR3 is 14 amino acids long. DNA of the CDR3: TGCAGCGTTGACCGGGGGTCATCGAACACTGAAGCTTTCTTT. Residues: CSVDRGSSNTEAFF.

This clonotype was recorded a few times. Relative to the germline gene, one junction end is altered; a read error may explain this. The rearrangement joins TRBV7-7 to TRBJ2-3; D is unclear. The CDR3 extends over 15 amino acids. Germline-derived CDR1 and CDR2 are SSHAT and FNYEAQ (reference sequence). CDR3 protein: CASSLMADRTDTQYF. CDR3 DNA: TGTGCTAGCAGCTTAATGGCAGACCGGACAGATACGCAGTATTTT.

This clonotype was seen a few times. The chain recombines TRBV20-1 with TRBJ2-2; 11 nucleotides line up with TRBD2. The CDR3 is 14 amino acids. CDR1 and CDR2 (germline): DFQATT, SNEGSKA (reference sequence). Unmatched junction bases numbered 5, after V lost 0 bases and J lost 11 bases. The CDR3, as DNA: TGCAGTGCTAGAGATCTAGCGGGGGGCGGAGAGCTGTTTTTT. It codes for CSARDLAGGGELFF.

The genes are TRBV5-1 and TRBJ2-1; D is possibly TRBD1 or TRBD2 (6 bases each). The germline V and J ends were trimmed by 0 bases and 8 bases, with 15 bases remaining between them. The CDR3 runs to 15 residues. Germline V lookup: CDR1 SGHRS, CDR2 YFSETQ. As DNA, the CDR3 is TGCGCCAGCAGCTTGGGGGGGGACAATTGGGATGAGCAGTTCTTC. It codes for CASSLGGDNWDEQFF.

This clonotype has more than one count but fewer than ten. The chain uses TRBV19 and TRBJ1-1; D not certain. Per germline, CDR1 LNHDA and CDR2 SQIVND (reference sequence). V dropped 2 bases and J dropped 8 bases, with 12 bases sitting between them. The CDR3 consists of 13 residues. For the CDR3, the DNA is TGTGCCAGTAGTATAATAGGACGGAACGAAGCTTTCTTT. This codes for CASSIIGRNEAFF.

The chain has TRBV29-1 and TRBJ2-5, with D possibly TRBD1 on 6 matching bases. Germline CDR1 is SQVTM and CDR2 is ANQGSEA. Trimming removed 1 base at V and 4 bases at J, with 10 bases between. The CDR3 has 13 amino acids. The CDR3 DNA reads TGCAGCGTTGAAGGAACAGGGCGAGAGACCCAGTACTTC. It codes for CSVEGTGRETQYF.

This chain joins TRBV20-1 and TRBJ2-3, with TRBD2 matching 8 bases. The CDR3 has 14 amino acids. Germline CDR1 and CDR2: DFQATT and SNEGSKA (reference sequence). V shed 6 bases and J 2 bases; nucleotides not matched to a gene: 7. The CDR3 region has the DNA TGCAGTGCGGCCGGGACTAGTCTCACAGATACGCAGTATTTT. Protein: CSAAGTSLTDTQYF.

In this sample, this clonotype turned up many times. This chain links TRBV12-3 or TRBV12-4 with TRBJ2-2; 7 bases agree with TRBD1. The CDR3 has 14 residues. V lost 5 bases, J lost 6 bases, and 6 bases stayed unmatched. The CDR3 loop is CASSRDRDAGELFF. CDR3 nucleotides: TGTGCCAGCAGTCGCGACAGGGATGCCGGGGAGCTGTTTTTT.